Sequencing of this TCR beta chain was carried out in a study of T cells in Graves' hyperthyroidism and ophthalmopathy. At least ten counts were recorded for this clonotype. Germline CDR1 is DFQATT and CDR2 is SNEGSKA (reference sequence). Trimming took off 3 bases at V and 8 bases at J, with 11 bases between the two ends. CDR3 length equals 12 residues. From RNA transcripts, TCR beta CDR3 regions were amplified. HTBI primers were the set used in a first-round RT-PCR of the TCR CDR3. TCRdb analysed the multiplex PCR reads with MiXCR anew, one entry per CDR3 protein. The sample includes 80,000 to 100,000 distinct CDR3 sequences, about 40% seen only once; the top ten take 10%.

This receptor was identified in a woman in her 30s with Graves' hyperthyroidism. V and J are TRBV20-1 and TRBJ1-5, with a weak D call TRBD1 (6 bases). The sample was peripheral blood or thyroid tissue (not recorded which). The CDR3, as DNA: TGCAGTGCTAGCAGGGGCGCAAAGCCCCAGCATTTT. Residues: CSASRGAKPQHF.